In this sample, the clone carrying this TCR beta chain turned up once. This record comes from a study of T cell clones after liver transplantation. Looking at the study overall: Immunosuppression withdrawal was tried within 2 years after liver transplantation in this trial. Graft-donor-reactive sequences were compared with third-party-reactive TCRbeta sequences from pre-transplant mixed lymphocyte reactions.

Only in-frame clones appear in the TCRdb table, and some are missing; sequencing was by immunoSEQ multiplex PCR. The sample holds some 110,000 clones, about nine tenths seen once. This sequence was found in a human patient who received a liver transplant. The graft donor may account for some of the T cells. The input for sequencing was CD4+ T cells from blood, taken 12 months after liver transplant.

CDR3 nucleotides: TGTGCCACCAGCAGGGACGCACGTTACTCTGGAAACACCATATATTTT. Protein: CATSRDARYSGNTIYF. J is TRBJ1-3 and V is TRBV15; D is undetermined. The germline V gene has CDR1 LNHNV and CDR2 YYDKDF (reference sequence). This CDR3 has 16 amino acids. Deletions cut 3 bases from V and 0 bases from J, with 12 bases between.